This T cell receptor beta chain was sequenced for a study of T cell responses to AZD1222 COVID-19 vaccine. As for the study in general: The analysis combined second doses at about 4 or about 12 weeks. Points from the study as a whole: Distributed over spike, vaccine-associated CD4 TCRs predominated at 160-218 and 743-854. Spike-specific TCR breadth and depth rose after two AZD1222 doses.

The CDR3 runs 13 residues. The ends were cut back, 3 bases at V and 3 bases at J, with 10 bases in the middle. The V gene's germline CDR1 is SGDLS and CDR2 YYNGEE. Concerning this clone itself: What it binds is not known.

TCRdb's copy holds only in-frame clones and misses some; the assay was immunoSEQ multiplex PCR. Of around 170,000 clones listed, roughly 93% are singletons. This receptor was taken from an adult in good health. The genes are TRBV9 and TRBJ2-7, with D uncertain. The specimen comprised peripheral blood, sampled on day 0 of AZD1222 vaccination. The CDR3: CASSGTSSYEQYF. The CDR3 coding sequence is TGTGCCAGCAGCGGAACCTCAAGCTACGAGCAGTACTTC. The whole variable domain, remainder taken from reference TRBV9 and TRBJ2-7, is DSGVTQTPKHLITATGQRVTLRCSPRSGDLSVYWYQQSLDQGLQFLIQYYNGEERAKGNILERFSAQQFPDLHSELNLSSLELGDSALYFCASSGTSSYEQYFGPGTRLTVT.